This T cell receptor beta chain was sequenced in a study of glioma-infiltrating T cells. The study, taken as a whole, reports: CDR3 overlap between tissue and blood was very small.

The iRepertoire nested amplicon-rescue multiplex PCR amplified TCR alpha and beta CDR3s from RNA. For one-step reverse transcription and amplification, roughly 85-450 ng of tissue mRNA or PBMC total RNA was used. Using its own MiXCR run on the multiplex PCR reads, TCRdb lists one record per CDR3 protein. The sample lists around 120,000 distinct CDR3 sequences, around 25% seen once, with under 35% in the top ten. This clonotype was seen many times. Its antigen is currently unknown. V dropped 0 bases and J dropped 0; count of bases not matched to a gene: 1. The CDR3 sequence is 15 residues long. From germline, CDR1 is SGHTA and CDR2 FQGNSA.

The chain links TRBV7-2 to TRBJ2-5, with 7 bases matching TRBD2. The source material was glioma tissue, nonneoplastic brain tissue, or PBMCs (not recorded which). This TCR came from a human donor with low-grade glioma or glioblastoma, undergoing nonglioma brain surgery, or in good health (not recorded which). Here the CDR3 DNA reads TGTGCCAGCAGCTTAGCTCGGGGGGACCAAGAGACCCAGTACTTC. Translated, it gives CASSLARGDQETQYF. Full variable domain (missing parts from reference TRBV7-2 and TRBJ2-5): GAGVSQSPSNKVTEKGKDVELRCDPISGHTALYWYRQSLGQGLEFLIYFQGNSAPDKSGLPSDRFSAERTGGSVSTLTIQRTQQEDSAVYLCASSLARGDQETQYFGPGTRLLVL.